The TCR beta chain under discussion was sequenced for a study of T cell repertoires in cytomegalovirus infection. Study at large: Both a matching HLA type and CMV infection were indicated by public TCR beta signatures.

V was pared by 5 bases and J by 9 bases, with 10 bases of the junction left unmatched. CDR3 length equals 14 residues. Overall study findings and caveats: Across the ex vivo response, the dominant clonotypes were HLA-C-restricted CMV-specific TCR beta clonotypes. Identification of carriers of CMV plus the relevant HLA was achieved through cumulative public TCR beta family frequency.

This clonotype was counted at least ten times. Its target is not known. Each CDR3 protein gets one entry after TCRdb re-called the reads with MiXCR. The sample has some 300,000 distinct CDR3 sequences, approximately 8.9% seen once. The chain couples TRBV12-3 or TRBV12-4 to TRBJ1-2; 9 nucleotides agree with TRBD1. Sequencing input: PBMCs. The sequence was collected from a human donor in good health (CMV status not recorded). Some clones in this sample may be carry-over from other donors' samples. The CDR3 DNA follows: TGTGCCAGCAGTCTTCTGGGGGGACAGGGAAGCTACACCTTC. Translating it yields CASSLLGGQGSYTF.